The rows below give T cell receptor beta chains drawn from one sample of a study of cytomegalovirus exposure and HLA in healthy donors. Sequencing used immunoSEQ multiplex PCR; TCRdb keeps in-frame clones, though not all of them. The sample includes approximately 130,000 clones, under 75% of them seen just once. The specimen was PBMCs. The receptor set was obtained from a woman aged 40 to 50 in good health and CMV-seronegative. CDR3s include the opening cysteine and the closing phenylalanine or tryptophan. A D gene is named only where the DNA matches it firmly. Clone sizes are given selectively: once, few, many, or a class where the clone is expanded.

size: once
J: TRBJ2-5
V: TRBV7-8
D: TRBD1
length: 15
CDR3: CASSLGTGKTETQYF
DNA: TGTGCCAGCAGCTTGGGGACAGGAAAAACAGAGACCCAGTACTTC

size: .
J: TRBJ1-6
V: TRBV2
D: .
length: 15
CDR3: CASSEQGKTNSPLHF
DNA: TGTGCCAGCAGTGAACAGGGGAAGACTAATTCACCCCTCCACTTT

size: few
J: TRBJ1-2
V: TRBV28
D: .
length: 13
CDR3: CASSLGRNYGYTF
DNA: TGTGCCAGCAGTTTGGGGCGGAACTATGGCTACACCTTC

size: .
J: TRBJ2-2
V: TRBV5-1
D: TRBD1
length: 16
CDR3: CASSLAGGMDTGELFF
DNA: TGCGCCAGCAGCTTGGCAGGGGGCATGGACACCGGGGAGCTGTTTTTT

size: .
J: TRBJ1-1
V: TRBV27
D: .
length: 15
CDR3: CASKRRGGGNTEAFF
DNA: TGTGCCAGCAAGCGGCGGGGCGGGGGAAACACTGAAGCTTTCTTT

size: .
J: TRBJ1-2
V: TRBV4-3
D: TRBD1
length: 16
CDR3: CASSQDGTGANYGYTF
DNA: TGCGCCAGCAGCCAAGATGGGACAGGGGCTAACTATGGCTACACCTTC

size: few
J: TRBJ1-2
V: TRBV7-3
D: .
length: 14
CDR3: CASSSSTGDYGYTF
DNA: TGTGCCAGCAGCTCGAGTACAGGAGACTATGGCTACACCTTC

size: .
J: TRBJ1-2
V: TRBV4-1
D: .
length: 15
CDR3: CASSQDQTGPYGYTF
DNA: TGCGCCAGCAGCCAAGATCAAACAGGGCCCTATGGCTACACCTTC

size: .
J: TRBJ2-1
V: TRBV6-6
D: .
length: 11
CDR3: CASSFNGEQFF
DNA: TGTGCCAGCAGTTTCAACGGTGAGCAGTTCTTC

size: few
J: TRBJ2-3
V: TRBV2
D: TRBD2
length: 14
CDR3: CASSEGSGGVTQYF
DNA: TGTGCCAGCAGTGAGGGTAGCGGGGGGGTTACGCAGTATTTT

size: .
J: TRBJ1-2
V: TRBV6-5
D: .
length: 13
CDR3: CASSYDSNYGYTF
DNA: TGTGCCAGCAGTTACGACAGTAACTATGGCTACACCTTC

size: once
J: TRBJ2-7
V: TRBV5-6
D: TRBD1
length: 14
CDR3: CASSPGQTTYEQYF
DNA: TGTGCCAGCAGCCCGGGACAGACGACCTACGAGCAGTACTTC

size: few
J: TRBJ2-2
V: TRBV7-2
D: .
length: 14
CDR3: CASSRSPNTGELFF
DNA: TGTGCCAGCTCCCGTTCCCCGAACACCGGGGAGCTGTTTTTT

size: .
J: TRBJ2-7
V: TRBV5-1
D: .
length: 13
CDR3: CASCRDSPCEQYF
DNA: TGCGCCAGCTGTAGGGACTCCCCTTGCGAGCAGTACTTC

size: .
J: TRBJ2-1
V: TRBV5-6
D: .
length: 13
CDR3: CASSLAGSGEQFF
DNA: TGTGCCAGCAGCTTGGCGGGATCGGGTGAGCAGTTCTTC

size: .
J: TRBJ1-2
V: TRBV28
D: .
length: 14
CDR3: CASSLGGARSGYTF
DNA: TGTGCCAGCAGTTTAGGGGGGGCGAGGTCTGGCTACACCTTC

size: .
J: TRBJ1-6
V: TRBV5-4
D: .
length: 15
CDR3: CASSLWGHLNSPLHF
DNA: TGTGCCAGCAGCTTGTGGGGACACCTGAATTCACCCCTCCACTTT

size: .
J: TRBJ2-7
V: TRBV5-1
D: .
length: 11
CDR3: CASSFSDEQYF
DNA: TGCGCCAGCAGCTTTTCGGACGAGCAGTACTTC

size: few
J: TRBJ2-2
V: TRBV9
D: .
length: 14
CDR3: CASSITGRTGELFF
DNA: TGTGCCAGCAGCATAACAGGGCGCACCGGGGAGCTGTTTTTT

size: .
J: TRBJ1-2
V: TRBV7-2
D: .
length: 14
CDR3: CASSSAQEKGGYTF
DNA: TGTGCCAGCAGCTCCGCTCAGGAAAAAGGTGGCTACACCTTC

size: .
J: TRBJ2-5
V: TRBV5-4
D: TRBD1
length: 17
CDR3: CASSLDIGQGAEETQYF
DNA: TGTGCCAGCAGCTTGGATATTGGACAGGGGGCGGAAGAGACCCAGTACTTC

size: .
J: TRBJ1-2
V: TRBV29-1
D: .
length: 14
CDR3: CSVEIRVRGYGYTF
DNA: TGCAGCGTTGAAATTCGGGTCCGAGGCTATGGCTACACCTTC

size: few
J: TRBJ1-1
V: TRBV19
D: .
length: 16
CDR3: CASSDGQGGENTEAFF
DNA: TGTGCCAGTAGTGACGGGCAGGGTGGGGAGAACACTGAAGCTTTCTTT

size: .
J: TRBJ2-1
V: TRBV5-6
D: .
length: 14
CDR3: CASSQGTGLRRQFF
DNA: TGTGCCAGCAGCCAGGGCACAGGGCTACGTCGGCAGTTCTTC

size: .
J: TRBJ1-1
V: TRBV9
D: .
length: 14
CDR3: CASSANRANTEAFF
DNA: TGTGCCAGCAGCGCAAACAGGGCTAACACTGAAGCTTTCTTT

size: .
J: TRBJ2-7
V: TRBV6-5
D: .
length: 13
CDR3: CASSYGESYEQYF
DNA: TGTGCCAGCAGTTACGGGGAGTCCTACGAGCAGTACTTC

size: few
J: TRBJ1-2
V: TRBV5-5
D: TRBD1
length: 15
CDR3: CASSGDRRANYGYTF
DNA: TGTGCCAGCAGCGGGGACAGGCGAGCTAACTATGGCTACACCTTC

size: once
J: TRBJ2-1
V: TRBV20-1
D: .
length: 11
CDR3: CSATGRNEQFF
DNA: TGCAGTGCTACAGGGCGCAATGAGCAGTTCTTC

size: few
J: TRBJ1-5
V: TRBV2
D: TRBD1
length: 15
CDR3: CASSTQGAPNQPQHF
DNA: TGTGCCAGCAGTACCCAGGGGGCCCCCAATCAGCCCCAGCATTTT

size: .
J: TRBJ1-1
V: TRBV7-8
D: .
length: 12
CDR3: CASSPGSTEAFF
DNA: TGTGCCAGCAGCCCAGGGTCCACTGAAGCTTTCTTT

size: few
J: TRBJ2-3
V: TRBV5-6
D: .
length: 14
CDR3: CASSPRGGTDTQYF
DNA: TGTGCCAGCAGCCCCCGTGGGGGGACAGATACGCAGTATTTT

size: .
J: TRBJ1-2
V: TRBV28
D: TRBD1
length: 16
CDR3: CASSPDRVKPLNGYTF
DNA: TGTGCCAGCAGCCCCGACAGGGTAAAGCCGCTGAATGGCTACACCTTC

size: once
J: TRBJ2-4
V: TRBV6-1
D: .
length: 13
CDR3: CASSGSDKNIQYF
DNA: TGTGCCAGCAGTGGGTCAGACAAAAACATTCAGTACTTC

size: .
J: TRBJ1-2
V: TRBV30
D: TRBD1
length: 14
CDR3: CAWRKPGGGYGYTF
DNA: TGTGCCTGGAGGAAGCCAGGGGGTGGTTATGGCTACACCTTC

size: .
J: TRBJ1-1
V: TRBV18
D: .
length: 14
CDR3: CASSDWQANTEAFF
DNA: TGTGCCAGCTCGGACTGGCAGGCGAACACTGAAGCTTTCTTT

size: .
J: TRBJ2-1
V: TRBV6-4
D: TRBD1
length: 16
CDR3: CASSDSGTGGYNEQFF
DNA: TGTGCCAGCAGTGACTCCGGGACAGGGGGCTACAATGAGCAGTTCTTC

size: .
J: TRBJ2-3
V: TRBV27
D: TRBD1
length: 17
CDR3: CASNPLQGAEVADTQYF
DNA: TGTGCCAGCAATCCTCTACAGGGGGCCGAGGTAGCAGATACGCAGTATTTT

size: .
J: TRBJ1-1
V: TRBV2
D: .
length: 13
CDR3: CATKGDLNTEAFF
DNA: TGTGCCACCAAGGGGGATTTGAACACTGAAGCTTTCTTT

size: few
J: TRBJ1-2
V: TRBV5-8
D: TRBD1
length: 17
CDR3: CASSLRTGGPLGHGYTF
DNA: TGTGCCAGCAGCCTACGGACAGGGGGCCCCTTAGGGCATGGCTACACCTTC

size: .
J: TRBJ1-5
V: TRBV5-1
D: TRBD1
length: 15
CDR3: CASSPSDREHQPQHF
DNA: TGCGCCAGCAGCCCGTCGGACAGGGAGCATCAGCCCCAGCATTTT

size: .
J: TRBJ1-1
V: TRBV19
D: .
length: 13
CDR3: CASSDNRDTEAFF
DNA: TGTGCCAGTAGCGATAACAGGGACACCGAAGCTTTCTTT

size: few
J: TRBJ1-6
V: TRBV19
D: TRBD1
length: 16
CDR3: CASSIKTGANNSPLHF
DNA: TGTGCCAGTAGTATTAAGACAGGGGCTAATAATTCACCCCTCCACTTT